The 10 T cell receptor beta chains in this list originate from one sample, sequenced in a study of cytomegalovirus exposure and HLA in healthy donors. PCR used 60 Vbeta primers and 13 Jbeta primers. The assay was immunoSEQ multiplex PCR, and TCRdb's table has in-frame clones only and misses some. The data show some 150,000 clones, 77% seen once. Sequencing was carried out using PBMCs. Receptor source: a woman between 50 and 59 years old in good health and CMV-seronegative.

The rearrangement links TRBV29-1 to TRBJ2-3; D might be TRBD1 (5 bases). V was shortened by 1 base and J by 4 bases, with 15 bases between the two germline ends. Germline V gene sequence: CDR1 SQVTM, CDR2 ANQGSEA. This CDR3 spans 15 amino acids. The CDR3 region is CSVEADPRQPDTQYF. CDR3 bases: TGCAGCGTTGAAGCAGACCCTCGACAGCCAGATACGCAGTATTTT.

V is TRBV15 and J is TRBJ2-2, with 12 nucleotides matching TRBD1. Trimming removed 0 bases from V and 8 bases from J; junction bases left unmatched: 7. CDR1 is LNHNV, CDR2 YYDKDF, per germline (reference sequence). The CDR3 runs to 17 residues. Here the CDR3 DNA reads TGTGCCACCAGCAGAGATCTGTTGGGACAGGGGGCAGGGGAGCTGTTTTTT. Protein: CATSRDLLGQGAGELFF.

CDR3 sequence: CASTSSGGRGGSSMITGELFF. The CDR3 coding sequence is TGTGCCAGCACCTCCTCGGGGGGGCGGGGGGGCTCTAGCATGATCACCGGGGAGCTGTTTTTT. V usage is TRBV9 and J usage is TRBJ2-2; 9 bases map to TRBD2. Germline V gives CDR1 SGDLS, CDR2 YYNGEE. This CDR3 has 21 residues. With 6 bases clipped from V and 4 bases from J, the junction kept 25 bases outside the gene matches.

The chain joins TRBV7-8 to TRBJ1-3, with D uncertain. This CDR3 has 15 residues. The V end was cut by 0 bases, the J end by 1 base, with 7 bases between. Germline CDR1 and CDR2: SGHVS and FQNEAQ. The CDR3 DNA sequence: TGTGCCAGCAGCTTAGCAGAGGGATCTGGAAACACCATATATTTT. Translation: CASSLAEGSGNTIYF.

The chain links TRBV10-3 to TRBJ1-1; 9 nucleotides line up with TRBD1. This CDR3 contains 16 residues. V lost 5 bases to trimming and J lost 6 bases; unmatched junction nucleotides: 13. The germline V gene has CDR1 ENHRY and CDR2 SYGVKD. In nucleotides, the CDR3 is TGTGCCATCAGTATGGGACAGGGCCATTCGTTTGCTGAAGCTTTCTTT. Its protein product is CAISMGQGHSFAEAFF.

This clone was detected only a few times. The gene calls are TRBV5-6 and TRBJ2-1; 8 bases are shared with TRBD1. The CDR3 covers 13 residues. With 2 bases clipped from V and 8 bases from J, the junction kept 3 bases outside the gene matches. Germline values: CDR1 SGHDT, CDR2 YYEEEE. CDR3: CASSFDRGDEQFF. The CDR3 coding sequence is TGTGCCAGCAGCTTCGACAGGGGCGATGAGCAGTTCTTC.

The V call is TRBV4-2, the J call TRBJ2-7; 8 nucleotides align to TRBD2. The CDR3 consists of 15 residues. V gave up 0 bases and J gave up 4 bases; unmatched junction bases: 5. Germline CDR1 LGHNA, CDR2 YNFKEQ. CDR3 nucleotides: TGTGCCAGCAGCCAAGAAGAGACTAGCGAATACGAGCAGTACTTC. The encoded protein is CASSQEETSEYEQYF.

The chain couples TRBV6-1 to TRBJ2-5, with a weak D call TRBD2 (6 bases). This CDR3 has 14 amino acids. Trimming took off 3 bases at V and 4 bases at J, with 12 bases between the two ends. Germline V gene sequence: CDR1 MNHNS, CDR2 SASEGT. The CDR3 loop reads CASSDVTGGETQYF. DNA of the CDR3: TGTGCCAGCAGTGATGTGACCGGGGGAGAGACCCAGTACTTC.

The gene calls are TRBV5-4 and TRBJ1-4, with no clear D. CDR1 and CDR2 from the germline V gene are SGHNT and YYREEE (reference sequence). The CDR3 covers 13 residues. Trimming left V 0 bases short and J 6 bases short, with 6 bases between. The CDR3: CASSLGSDEKLFF. The DNA of the CDR3 is TGTGCCAGCAGCTTGGGCTCAGATGAAAAACTGTTTTTT.

The CDR3 here is CSVPGLAGGGSYNEQFF. The CDR3 DNA reads TGCAGCGTCCCGGGACTAGCGGGGGGGGGATCCTACAATGAGCAGTTCTTC. V usage is TRBV29-1 and J usage is TRBJ2-1; 16 nucleotides match TRBD2. Germline lookup yields CDR1 SQVTM and CDR2 ANQGSEA. The length of the CDR3 is 17 residues. Germline trimming cut 6 bases from V and 1 base from J; bases unmatched to any gene: 6.